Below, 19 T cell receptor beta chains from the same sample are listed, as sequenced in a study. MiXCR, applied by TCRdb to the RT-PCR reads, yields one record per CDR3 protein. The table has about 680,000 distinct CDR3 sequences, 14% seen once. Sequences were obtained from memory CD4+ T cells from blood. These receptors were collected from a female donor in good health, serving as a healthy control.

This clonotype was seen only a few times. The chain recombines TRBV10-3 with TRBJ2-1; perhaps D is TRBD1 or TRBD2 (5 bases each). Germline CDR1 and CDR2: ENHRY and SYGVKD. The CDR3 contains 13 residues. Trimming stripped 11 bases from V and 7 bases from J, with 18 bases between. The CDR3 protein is CAALEGLENEQFF. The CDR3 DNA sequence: TGTGCCGCCCTCGAGGGGTTAGAGAATGAGCAGTTCTTC.

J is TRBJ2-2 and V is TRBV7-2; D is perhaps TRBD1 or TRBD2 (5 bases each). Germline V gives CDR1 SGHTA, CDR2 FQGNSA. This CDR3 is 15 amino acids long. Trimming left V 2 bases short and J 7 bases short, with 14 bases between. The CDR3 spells CASSLYPGRGGELFF. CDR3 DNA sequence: TGTGCCAGCAGCTTATACCCGGGACGTGGCGGGGAGCTGTTTTTT. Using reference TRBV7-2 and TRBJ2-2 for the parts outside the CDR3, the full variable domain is GAGVSQSPSNKVTEKGKDVELRCDPISGHTALYWYRQSLGQGLEFLIYFQGNSAPDKSGLPSDRFSAERTGGSVSTLTIQRTQQEDSAVYLCASSLYPGRGGELFFGEGSRLTVL.

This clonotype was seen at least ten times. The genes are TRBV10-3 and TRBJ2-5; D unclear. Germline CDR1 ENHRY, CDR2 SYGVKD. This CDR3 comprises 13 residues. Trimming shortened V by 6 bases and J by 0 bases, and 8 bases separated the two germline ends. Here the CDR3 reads CAIRDGDQETQYF. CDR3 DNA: TGTGCCATCAGAGACGGAGACCAAGAGACCCAGTACTTC.

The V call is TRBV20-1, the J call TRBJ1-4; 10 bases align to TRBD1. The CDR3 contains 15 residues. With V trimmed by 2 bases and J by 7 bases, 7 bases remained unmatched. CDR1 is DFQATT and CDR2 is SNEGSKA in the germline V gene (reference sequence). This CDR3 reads CSARPGQGPSEKLFF. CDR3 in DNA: TGCAGTGCTAGACCGGGACAGGGGCCCTCTGAAAAACTGTTTTTT.

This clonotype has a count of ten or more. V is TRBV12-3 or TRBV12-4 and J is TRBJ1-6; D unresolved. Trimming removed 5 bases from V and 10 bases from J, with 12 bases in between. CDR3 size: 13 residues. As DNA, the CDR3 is TGTGCCAGCAGTCCAACCCCCGGATCACCCCTCCACTTT. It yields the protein CASSPTPGSPLHF.

The CDR3 sequence: CASSWTERETQYF. CDR3 sequence (DNA): TGTGCCAGCAGCTGGACGGAGAGGGAGACCCAGTACTTC. This sequence joins TRBV11-2 and TRBJ2-5; no clear D gene. Germline lookup yields CDR1 SGHAT and CDR2 FQNNGV. With 4 bases removed from V and 5 bases from J, the gap between germline ends came to 11 bases. The CDR3 extends over 13 amino acids.

The CDR3 is CAWATLTNEKLFF. DNA of the CDR3: TGTGCCTGGGCGACACTTACTAATGAAAAACTGTTTTTT. The chain employs TRBV30 and TRBJ1-4; D is unresolved. From germline, CDR1 is GTSNPN and CDR2 SVGIG (reference sequence). V lost 5 bases and J 2 bases, leaving 9 bases between the germline ends. The CDR3 is made up of 13 amino acids.

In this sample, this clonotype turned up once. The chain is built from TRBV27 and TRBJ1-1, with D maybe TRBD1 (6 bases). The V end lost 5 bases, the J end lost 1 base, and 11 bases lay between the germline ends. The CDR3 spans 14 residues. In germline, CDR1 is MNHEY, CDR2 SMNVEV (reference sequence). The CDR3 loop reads CASSPKTGNTEAFF. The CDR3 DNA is TGTGCCAGCAGTCCAAAGACAGGGAACACTGAAGCTTTCTTT.

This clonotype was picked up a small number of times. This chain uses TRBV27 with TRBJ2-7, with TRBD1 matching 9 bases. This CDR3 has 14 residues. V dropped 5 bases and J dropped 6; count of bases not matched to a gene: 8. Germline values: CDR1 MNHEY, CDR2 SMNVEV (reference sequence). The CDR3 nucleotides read TGTGCCAGCAGTCCCGGGACAGGGCAATTCGAGCAGTACTTC. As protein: CASSPGTGQFEQYF.

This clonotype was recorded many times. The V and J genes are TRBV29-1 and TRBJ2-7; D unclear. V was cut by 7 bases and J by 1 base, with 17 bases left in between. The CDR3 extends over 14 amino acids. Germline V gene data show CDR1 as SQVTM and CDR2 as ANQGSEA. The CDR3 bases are TGCAGCGCAAAACCCCCCCCGCCATCCTACGAGCAGTACTTC. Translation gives CSAKPPPPSYEQYF.

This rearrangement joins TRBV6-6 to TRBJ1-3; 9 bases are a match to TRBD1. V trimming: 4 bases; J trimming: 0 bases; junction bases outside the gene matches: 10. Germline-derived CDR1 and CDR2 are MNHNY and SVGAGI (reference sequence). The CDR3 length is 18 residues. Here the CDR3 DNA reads TGTGCCAGCAGTTCACAGGGGGCTGGATCCGGCTCTGGAAACACCATATATTTT. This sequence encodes CASSSQGAGSGSGNTIYF.

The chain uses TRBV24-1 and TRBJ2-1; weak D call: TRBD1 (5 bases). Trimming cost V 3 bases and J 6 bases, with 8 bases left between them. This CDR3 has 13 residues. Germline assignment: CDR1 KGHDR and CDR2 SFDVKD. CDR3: CATSDIGANEQFF. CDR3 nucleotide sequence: TGTGCCACCAGTGATATAGGGGCCAATGAGCAGTTCTTC.

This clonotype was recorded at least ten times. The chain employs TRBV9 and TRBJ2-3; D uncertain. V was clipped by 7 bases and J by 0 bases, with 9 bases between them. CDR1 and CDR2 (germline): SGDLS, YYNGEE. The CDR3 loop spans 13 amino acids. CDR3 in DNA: TGTGCCAGCGCGGAGCCGAGCACAGATACGCAGTATTTT. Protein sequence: CASAEPSTDTQYF.

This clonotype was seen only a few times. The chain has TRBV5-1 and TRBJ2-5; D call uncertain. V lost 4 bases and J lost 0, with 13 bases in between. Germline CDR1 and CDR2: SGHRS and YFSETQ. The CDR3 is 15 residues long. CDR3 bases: TGCGCCAGCAGCCGTCCATCCGGAGACCAAGAGACCCAGTACTTC. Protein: CASSRPSGDQETQYF.

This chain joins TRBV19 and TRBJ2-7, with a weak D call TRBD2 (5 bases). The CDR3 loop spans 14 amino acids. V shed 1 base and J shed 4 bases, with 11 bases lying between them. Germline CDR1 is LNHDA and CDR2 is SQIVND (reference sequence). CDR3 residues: CASSIAFSGYEQYF. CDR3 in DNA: TGTGCCAGTAGTATAGCCTTTTCGGGATACGAGCAGTACTTC.

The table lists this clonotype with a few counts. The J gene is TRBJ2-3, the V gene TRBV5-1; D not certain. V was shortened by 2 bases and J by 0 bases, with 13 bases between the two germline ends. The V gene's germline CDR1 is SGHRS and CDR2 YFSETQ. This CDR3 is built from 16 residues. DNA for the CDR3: TGCGCCAGCAGCTTAGGAACAACATTCAGCACAGATACGCAGTATTTT. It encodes CASSLGTTFSTDTQYF.

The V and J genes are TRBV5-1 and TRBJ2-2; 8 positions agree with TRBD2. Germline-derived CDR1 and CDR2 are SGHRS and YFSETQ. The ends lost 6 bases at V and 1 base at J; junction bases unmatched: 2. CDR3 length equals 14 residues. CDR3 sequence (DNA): TGCGCCAGCAACCGGGAGGGGAACACCGGGGAGCTGTTTTTT. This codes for CASNREGNTGELFF. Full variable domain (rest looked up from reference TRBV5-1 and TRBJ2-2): KAGVTQTPRYLIKTRGQQVTLSCSPISGHRSVSWYQQTPGQGLQFLFEYFSETQRNKGNFPGRFSGRQFSNSRSEMNVSTLELGDSALYLCASNREGNTGELFFGEGSRLTVL.

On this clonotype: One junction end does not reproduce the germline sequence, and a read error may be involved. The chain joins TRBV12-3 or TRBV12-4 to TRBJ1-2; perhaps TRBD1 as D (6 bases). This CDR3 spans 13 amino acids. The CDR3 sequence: CASSQGKGYGYAF. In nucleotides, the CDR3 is TGTGCCAGCAGCCAGGGGAAGGGCTATGGCTACGCCTTC.

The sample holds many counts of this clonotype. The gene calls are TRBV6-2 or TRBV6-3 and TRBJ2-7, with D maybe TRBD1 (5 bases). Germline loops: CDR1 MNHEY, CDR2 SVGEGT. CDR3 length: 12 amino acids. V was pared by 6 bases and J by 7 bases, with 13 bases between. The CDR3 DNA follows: TGTGCCAGCAGCCCCCAGGGTCGGGAGCAGTACTTC. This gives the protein CASSPQGREQYF.